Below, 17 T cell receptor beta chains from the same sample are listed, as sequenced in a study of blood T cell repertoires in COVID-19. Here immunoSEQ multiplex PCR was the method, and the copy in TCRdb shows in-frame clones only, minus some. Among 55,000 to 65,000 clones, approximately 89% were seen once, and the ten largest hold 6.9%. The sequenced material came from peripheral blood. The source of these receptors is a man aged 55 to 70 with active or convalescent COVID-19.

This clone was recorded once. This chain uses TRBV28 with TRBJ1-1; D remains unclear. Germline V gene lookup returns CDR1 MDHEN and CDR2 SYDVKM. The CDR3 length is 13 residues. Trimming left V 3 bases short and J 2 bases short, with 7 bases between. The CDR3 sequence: CASSLAGNTEAFF. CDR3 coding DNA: TGTGCCAGCAGTTTGGCAGGAAACACTGAAGCTTTCTTT.

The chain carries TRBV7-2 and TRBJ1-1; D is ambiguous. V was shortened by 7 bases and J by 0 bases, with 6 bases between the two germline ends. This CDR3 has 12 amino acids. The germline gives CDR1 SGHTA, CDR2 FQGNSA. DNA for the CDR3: TGTGCCAGCAAGCGTTTGAACACTGAAGCTTTCTTT. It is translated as CASKRLNTEAFF. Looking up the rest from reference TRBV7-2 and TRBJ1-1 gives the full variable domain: GAGVSQSPSNKVTEKGKDVELRCDPISGHTALYWYRQSLGQGLEFLIYFQGNSAPDKSGLPSDRFSAERTGGSVSTLTIQRTQQEDSAVYLCASKRLNTEAFFGQGTRLTVV.

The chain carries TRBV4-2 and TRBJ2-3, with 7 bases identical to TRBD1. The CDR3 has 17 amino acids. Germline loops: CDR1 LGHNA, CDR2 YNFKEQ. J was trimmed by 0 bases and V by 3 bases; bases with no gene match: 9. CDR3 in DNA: TGTGCCAGCAGCCACGTAGCCGACAGGGAGAGCACAGATACGCAGTATTTT. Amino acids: CASSHVADRESTDTQYF.

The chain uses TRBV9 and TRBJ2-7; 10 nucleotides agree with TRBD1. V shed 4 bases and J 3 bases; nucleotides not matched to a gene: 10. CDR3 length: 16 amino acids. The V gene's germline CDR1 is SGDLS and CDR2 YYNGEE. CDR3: CASSTPPGTGVYEQYF. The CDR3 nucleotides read TGTGCCAGCAGCACCCCCCCAGGGACAGGGGTCTACGAGCAGTACTTC.

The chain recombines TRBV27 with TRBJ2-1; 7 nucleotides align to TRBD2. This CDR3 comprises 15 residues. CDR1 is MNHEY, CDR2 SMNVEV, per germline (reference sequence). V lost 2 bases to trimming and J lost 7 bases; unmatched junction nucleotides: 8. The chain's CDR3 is CASSLTWEGLNEQFF. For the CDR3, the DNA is TGTGCCAGCAGTTTAACGTGGGAGGGCCTGAATGAGCAGTTCTTC.

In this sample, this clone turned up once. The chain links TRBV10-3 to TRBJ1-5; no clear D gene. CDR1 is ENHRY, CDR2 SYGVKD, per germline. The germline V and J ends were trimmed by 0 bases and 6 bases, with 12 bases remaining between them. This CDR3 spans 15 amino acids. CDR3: CAISESASMGQPQHF. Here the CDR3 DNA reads TGTGCCATCAGTGAGTCGGCTAGTATGGGTCAGCCCCAGCATTTT.

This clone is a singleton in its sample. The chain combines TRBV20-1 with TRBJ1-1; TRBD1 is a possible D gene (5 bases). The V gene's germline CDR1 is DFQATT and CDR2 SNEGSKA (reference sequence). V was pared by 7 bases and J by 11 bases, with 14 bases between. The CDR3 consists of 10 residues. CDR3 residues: CSVLNRWAFF. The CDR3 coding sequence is TGCAGTGTTTTAAACAGGTGGGCTTTCTTT.

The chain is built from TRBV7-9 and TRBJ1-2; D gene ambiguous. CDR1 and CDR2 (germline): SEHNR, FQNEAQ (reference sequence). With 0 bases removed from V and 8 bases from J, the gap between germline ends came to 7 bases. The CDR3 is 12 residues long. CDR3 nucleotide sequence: TGTGCCAGCAGCTTAGCGCGAGGGGGCTACACCTTC. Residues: CASSLARGGYTF.

The CDR3 protein is CASSSVDTFGPGELFF. In DNA form, the CDR3 reads TGTGCCAGCAGTTCCGTAGACACGTTCGGCCCCGGGGAGCTGTTTTTT. The chain employs TRBV28 and TRBJ2-2; no definite D call. Germline assignment: CDR1 MDHEN and CDR2 SYDVKM. V dropped 4 bases and J dropped 6 bases, with 18 bases sitting between them. The CDR3 consists of 16 residues.

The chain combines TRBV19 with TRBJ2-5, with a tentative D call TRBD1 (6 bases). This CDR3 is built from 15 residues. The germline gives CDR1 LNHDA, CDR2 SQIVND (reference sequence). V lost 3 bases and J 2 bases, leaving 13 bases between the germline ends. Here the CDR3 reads CASSIRGQNQETQYF. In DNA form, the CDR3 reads TGTGCCAGTAGTATCCGAGGACAGAATCAAGAGACCCAGTACTTC.

CDR3 loop: CASSLRLAGGPHEQFF. The CDR3 region has the DNA TGTGCCAGCAGCTTAAGGCTAGCGGGGGGGCCCCATGAGCAGTTCTTC. The chain links TRBV7-2 to TRBJ2-1, with TRBD2 matching 12 bases. V trimming: 2 bases; J trimming: 8 bases; junction bases outside the gene matches: 7. The CDR3 has 16 amino acids. CDR1 SGHTA and CDR2 FQGNSA come from the germline V gene.

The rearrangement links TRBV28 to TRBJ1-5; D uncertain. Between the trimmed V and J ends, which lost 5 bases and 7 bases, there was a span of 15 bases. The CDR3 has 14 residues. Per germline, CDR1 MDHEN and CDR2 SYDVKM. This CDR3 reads CASSLPGVGQPQHF. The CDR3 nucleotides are TGTGCCAGCAGTCTCCCCGGGGTTGGACAGCCCCAGCATTTT.

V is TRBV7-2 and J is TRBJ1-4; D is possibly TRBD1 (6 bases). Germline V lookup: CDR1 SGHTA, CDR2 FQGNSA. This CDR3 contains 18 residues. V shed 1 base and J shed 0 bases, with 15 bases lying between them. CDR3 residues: CASSLGVRGVSTNEKLFF. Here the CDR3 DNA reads TGTGCCAGCAGCTTAGGGGTCAGGGGAGTATCAACTAATGAAAAACTGTTTTTT.

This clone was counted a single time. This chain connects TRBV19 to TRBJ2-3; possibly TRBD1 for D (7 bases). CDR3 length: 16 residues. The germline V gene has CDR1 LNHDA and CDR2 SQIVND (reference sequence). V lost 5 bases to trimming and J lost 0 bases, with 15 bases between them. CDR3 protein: CASSAAGQQSTDTQYF. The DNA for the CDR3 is TGTGCCAGTAGTGCCGCGGGACAGCAAAGCACAGATACGCAGTATTTT.

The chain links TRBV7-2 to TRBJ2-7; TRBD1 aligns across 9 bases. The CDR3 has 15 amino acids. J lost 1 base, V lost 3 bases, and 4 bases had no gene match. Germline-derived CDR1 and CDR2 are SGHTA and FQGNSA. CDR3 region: CASSFGDRASYEQYF. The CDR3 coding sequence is TGTGCCAGCAGCTTTGGGGACAGGGCATCCTACGAGCAGTACTTC. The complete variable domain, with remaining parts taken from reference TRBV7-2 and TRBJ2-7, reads GAGVSQSPSNKVTEKGKDVELRCDPISGHTALYWYRQSLGQGLEFLIYFQGNSAPDKSGLPSDRFSAERTGGSVSTLTIQRTQQEDSAVYLCASSFGDRASYEQYFGPGTRLTVT.

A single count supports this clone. The CDR3 DNA sequence: TGTGCCAGCAGGCGCAGGGGGCTCCCCTCCTACGAGCAGTACTTC. Its protein product is CASRRRGLPSYEQYF. V usage is TRBV6-5 and J usage is TRBJ2-7, with 8 bases that match TRBD1. CDR1 and CDR2 from the germline V gene are MNHEY and SVGAGI. The V gene end was trimmed by 6 bases and the J gene end by 0 bases; junction bases not matched to a gene: 7. CDR3 length: 15 residues.

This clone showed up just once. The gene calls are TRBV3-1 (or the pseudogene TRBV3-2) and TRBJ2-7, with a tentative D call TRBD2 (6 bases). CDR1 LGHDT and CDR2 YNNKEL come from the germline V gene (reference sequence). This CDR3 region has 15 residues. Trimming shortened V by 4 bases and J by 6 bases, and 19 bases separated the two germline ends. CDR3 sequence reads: CASSPRLDPTVEQYF. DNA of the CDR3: TGTGCCAGCAGCCCCCGACTAGATCCTACTGTCGAGCAGTACTTC.